This TCR beta chain was sequenced for a study of T cell responses to AZD1222 COVID-19 vaccine. With regard to this clone: Antigen: not known.

Trimming shortened V by 3 bases and J by 0 bases, and 18 bases separated the two germline ends. Germline CDR1 MDHEN, CDR2 SYDVKM. This CDR3 is 18 amino acids long. Generated by immunoSEQ multiplex PCR, the TCRdb table keeps only in-frame clones and is missing some. Of some 130,000 clones listed, more than 85% are singletons. The study, taken as a whole, reports: Reportedly, nearly half the spike-specific TCRs target unmutated variant regions. Donors were largely white British and mainly female; clonal diversity was possibly underestimated.

This specimen consisted of peripheral blood, obtained on day 0 of AZD1222 vaccination. J is TRBJ1-5 and V is TRBV28; a weak D match, TRBD1 (5 bases). The receptor's source is an adult in good health. CDR3 DNA sequence: TGTGCCAGCAGTTTTGATGGGGCGCAATCTAATAGCAATCAGCCCCAGCATTTT. Its translation: CASSFDGAQSNSNQPQHF.